One sample yielded the 11 T cell receptor beta chains listed below, sequenced in a study of CD8 T cells in Susac syndrome (dated by TCRdb to between 2018 and 2020). The library relied on the immunoSEQ multiplex PCR assay. RNA was extracted using the RNeasy kit, and about 0.45 to 1 ug of the RNA was reverse transcribed with random hexamers. Using fastp trimming at Q25 and MiXCR clonotype assembly, TCRdb reanalyzed the public sequencing data and kept in-frame beta chains. Every entry covers one CDR3 protein and lists the most common genes and DNA from its rows. The sample records 150,000 to 200,000 distinct CDR3 sequences, 93% of which are singletons. Jointly, the top ten make up around 0.13% of the sample. The sample taken for sequencing was CD4+ T cells from PBMCs. Receptor source: a human donor in good health.

DNA for the CDR3: TGTGCCAGCAGCCAGAACCGGGACAGGGCCTTCTACGAGCAGTACTTC. Translation: CASSQNRDRAFYEQYF. The chain employs TRBV11-2 and TRBJ2-7; 9 nucleotides line up with TRBD1. After removal of 5 bases from V and 3 bases from J, the junction contained 11 bases not matched to a gene. Germline assignment: CDR1 SGHAT and CDR2 FQNNGV. CDR3 length: 16 residues.

This chain joins TRBV15 and TRBJ2-1; 7 nucleotides agree with TRBD1. J lost 4 bases, V lost 1 base, and 4 bases had no gene match. The CDR3 runs to 15 residues. The V gene's germline CDR1 is LNHNV and CDR2 YYDKDF (reference sequence). The DNA of the CDR3 is TGTGCCACCAGCAGAGGTTCGACAGGGTACAATGAGCAGTTCTTC. Amino acid sequence: CATSRGSTGYNEQFF.

This chain uses TRBV29-1 with TRBJ2-7, with 9 positions matching TRBD1. The V gene's germline CDR1 is SQVTM and CDR2 ANQGSEA. This CDR3 contains 14 residues. Unmatched junction bases numbered 11, after V lost 6 bases and J lost 5 bases. Here the CDR3 DNA reads TGCAGCGTGGAAACCGGGACAGGGATCCACGAGCAGTACTTC. Translation: CSVETGTGIHEQYF.

V and J are TRBV20-1 and TRBJ2-1, with 9 bases aligning to TRBD2. V shed 7 bases and J 6 bases; nucleotides not matched to a gene: 10. Germline V CDR1 and CDR2: DFQATT, SNEGSKA (reference sequence). The CDR3 consists of 14 residues. The CDR3 spells CSVGGGANPNEQFF. CDR3 DNA: TGCAGTGTCGGCGGGGGGGCGAATCCCAATGAGCAGTTCTTC.

The chain joins TRBV3-1 to TRBJ2-5; a weak D match, TRBD2 (7 bases). CDR1 is LGHDT, CDR2 YNNKEL, per germline (reference sequence). The CDR3 covers 16 residues. V lost 3 bases and J 3 bases, leaving 17 bases between the germline ends. The CDR3 DNA sequence: TGTGCCAGCAGCCAGGGCGCGGGGGCGTCGGAAGAGACCCAGTACTTC. Translated: CASSQGAGASEETQYF.

The gene calls are TRBV3-1 and TRBJ2-7; no reliable D call. CDR3 length equals 14 residues. From germline, CDR1 is LGHDT and CDR2 YNNKEL (reference sequence). The V and J ends lost 2 bases and 1 base respectively, with 9 bases between them. The CDR3 reads CASSQNALSYEQYF. In DNA, the CDR3 is TGTGCCAGCAGCCAAAATGCCCTTTCCTACGAGCAGTACTTC.

The chain combines TRBV5-6 with TRBJ1-1; D uncertain. Trimming took 1 base from V and 1 from J, leaving 2 bases between them. The CDR3 contains 12 residues. Germline CDR1 reads SGHDT; CDR2 reads YYEEEE. In DNA, the CDR3 is TGTGCCAGCAGCTTGTGGAACACTGAAGCTTTCTTT. This gives the protein CASSLWNTEAFF. Complete variable domain (other parts from reference TRBV5-6 and TRBJ1-1): DAGVTQSPTHLIKTRGQQVTLRCSPKSGHDTVSWYQQALGQGPQFIFQYYEEEERQRGNFPDRFSGHQFPNYSSELNVNALLLGDSALYLCASSLWNTEAFFGQGTRLTVV.

The V gene is TRBV7-9, the J gene TRBJ2-3; D might be TRBD1 (5 bases). CDR1 SEHNR and CDR2 FQNEAQ come from the germline V gene (reference sequence). This CDR3 region has 14 residues. V shed 4 bases and J shed 1 base, with 9 bases lying between them. The CDR3 region is CASSWGSGTDTQYF. CDR3 coding DNA: TGTGCCAGCAGCTGGGGCTCGGGCACAGATACGCAGTATTTT.

The rearrangement uses TRBV5-6 and TRBJ2-5; D is perhaps TRBD1 or TRBD2 (5 bases each). V was clipped by 5 bases and J by 1 base, with 15 bases between them. Per the germline V gene, CDR1 is SGHDT and CDR2 is YYEEEE. This CDR3 contains 15 residues. The CDR3 DNA reads as TGTGCCAGCAGATACGACGGGGCCATCCAAGAGACCCAGTACTTC. Translation: CASRYDGAIQETQYF.

V gene TRBV7-9 combines with J gene TRBJ2-7; 7 nucleotides align to TRBD1. From germline, CDR1 is SEHNR and CDR2 FQNEAQ (reference sequence). The CDR3 consists of 15 residues. With V trimmed by 4 bases and J by 3 bases, 9 bases remained unmatched. The CDR3, as DNA: TGTGCCAGCAGCTCTACAGGGGCGGACCACTACGAGCAGTACTTC. Its translation is CASSSTGADHYEQYF.

The gene calls are TRBV12-3 or TRBV12-4 and TRBJ1-6, with a possible D match to TRBD1 (5 bases). This CDR3 has 12 amino acids. Deletions cut 3 bases from V and 10 bases from J, with 7 bases between. The CDR3 coding sequence is TGTGCCAGCAGTTTCAGGGACTCACCCCTCCACTTT. Its translation is CASSFRDSPLHF.